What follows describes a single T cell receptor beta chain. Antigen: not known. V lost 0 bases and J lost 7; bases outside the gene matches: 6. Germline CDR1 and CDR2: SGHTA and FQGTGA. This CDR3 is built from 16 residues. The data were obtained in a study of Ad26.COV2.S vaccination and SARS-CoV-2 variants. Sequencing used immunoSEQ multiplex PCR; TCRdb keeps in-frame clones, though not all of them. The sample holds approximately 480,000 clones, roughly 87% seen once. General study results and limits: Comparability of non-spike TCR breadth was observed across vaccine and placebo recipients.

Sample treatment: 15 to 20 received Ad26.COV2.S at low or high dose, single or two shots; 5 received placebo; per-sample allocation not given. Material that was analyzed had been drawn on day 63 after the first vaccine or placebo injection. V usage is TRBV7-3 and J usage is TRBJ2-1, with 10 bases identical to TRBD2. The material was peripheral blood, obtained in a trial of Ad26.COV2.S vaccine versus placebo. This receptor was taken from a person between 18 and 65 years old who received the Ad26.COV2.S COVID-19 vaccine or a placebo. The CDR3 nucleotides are TGTGCCAGCAGCTTAACGTCAGCGGGAGGGCCTAATGAGCAGTTCTTC. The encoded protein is CASSLTSAGGPNEQFF.